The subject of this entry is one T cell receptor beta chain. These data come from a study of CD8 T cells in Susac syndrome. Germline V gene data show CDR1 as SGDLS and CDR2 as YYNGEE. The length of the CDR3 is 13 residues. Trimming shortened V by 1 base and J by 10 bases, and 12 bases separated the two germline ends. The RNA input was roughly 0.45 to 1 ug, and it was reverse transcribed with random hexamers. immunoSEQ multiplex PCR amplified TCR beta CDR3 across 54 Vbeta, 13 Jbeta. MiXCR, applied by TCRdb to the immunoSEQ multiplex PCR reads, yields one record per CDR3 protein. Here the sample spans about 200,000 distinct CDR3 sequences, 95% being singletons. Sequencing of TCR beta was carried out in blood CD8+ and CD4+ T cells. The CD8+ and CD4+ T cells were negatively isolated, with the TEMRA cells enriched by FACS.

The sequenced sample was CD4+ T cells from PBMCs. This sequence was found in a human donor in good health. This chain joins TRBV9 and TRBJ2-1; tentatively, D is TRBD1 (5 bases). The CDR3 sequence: CASSVQGPLEQFF. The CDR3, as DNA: TGTGCCAGCAGCGTACAGGGTCCCCTGGAGCAGTTCTTC.